These 22 T cell receptor beta chains share one sample of origin, sequenced in a study of T cells in localized non-small cell lung cancer. The method was immunoSEQ multiplex PCR; TCRdb's version includes in-frame clones alone and lacks a portion of them. The table has around 31,000 clones, less than 90% seen once. Source: peripheral blood, taken before any cancer treatment. Source of these receptors: a female donor over 55 with stage I lung adenocarcinoma.

J is TRBJ2-1 and V is TRBV7-9, with D perhaps TRBD2 (6 bases). Germline loops: CDR1 SEHNR, CDR2 FQNEAQ (reference sequence). The CDR3 has 12 amino acids. The V gene lost 1 base and the J gene lost 11 bases, with 9 bases spanning the gap. This CDR3 is CASSLGGEQQFF. The CDR3 DNA reads as TGTGCCAGCAGCTTAGGGGGGGAGCAGCAGTTCTTC.

The chain carries TRBV6-6 and TRBJ1-2; 7 bases match TRBD1. The CDR3 has 16 residues. From germline, CDR1 is MNHNY and CDR2 SVGAGI (reference sequence). V trimming: 5 bases; J trimming: 3 bases; junction bases outside the gene matches: 12. CDR3 amino acids: CASSHGQGGTYYGYTF. CDR3 bases: TGTGCCAGCAGTCACGGTCAGGGGGGCACTTACTATGGCTACACCTTC.

V and J are TRBV28 and TRBJ2-5; TRBD1 agrees at 7 bases. Germline CDR1 MDHEN, CDR2 SYDVKM. V shed 6 bases, J shed 4 bases, and the junction held 5 bases outside the gene matches. This CDR3 region has 13 residues. CDR3 loop: CASRPTGPETQYF. The CDR3 DNA sequence: TGTGCCAGCAGGCCGACAGGGCCAGAGACCCAGTACTTC.

The chain combines TRBV7-2 with TRBJ2-2; D is unclear. V lost 5 bases and J 3 bases, leaving 13 bases between the germline ends. The CDR3 totals 15 residues. CDR1 SGHTA and CDR2 FQGNSA come from the germline V gene. Here the CDR3 reads CASSPNGQDTGELFF. DNA of the CDR3: TGTGCCAGCAGCCCAAACGGGCAGGACACCGGGGAGCTGTTTTTT.

The chain combines TRBV29-1 with TRBJ2-3, with D maybe TRBD1 (7 bases). Trimming removed 4 bases at V and 9 bases at J, with 14 bases between. CDR1 is SQVTM, CDR2 ANQGSEA, per germline. The CDR3 covers 12 residues. The CDR3 region has the DNA TGCAGCGTTGCCCCAGGGGGAGGCACGCAGTATTTT. Translation gives CSVAPGGGTQYF.

The chain combines TRBV7-9 with TRBJ1-1; D possibly corresponds to TRBD1 (6 bases). CDR3 length: 16 amino acids. Germline assignment: CDR1 SEHNR and CDR2 FQNEAQ (reference sequence). V lost 3 bases and J 4 bases, leaving 18 bases between the germline ends. The CDR3 DNA reads TGTGCCAGCAGCTTCGCGACAAACAGGGTGCCCACTGAAGCTTTCTTT. It specifies CASSFATNRVPTEAFF. The full variable domain, completed using reference TRBV7-9 and TRBJ1-1, is DTGVSQNPRHKITKRGQNVTFRCDPISEHNRLYWYRQTLGQGPEFLTYFQNEAQLEKSRLLSDRFSAERPKGSFSTLEIQRTEQGDSAMYLCASSFATNRVPTEAFFGQGTRLTVV.

V and J are TRBV28 and TRBJ1-2; 8 bases match TRBD1. V trimming: 5 bases; J trimming: 5 bases; junction bases outside the gene matches: 13. Germline V CDR1 and CDR2: MDHEN, SYDVKM. This CDR3 spans 16 amino acids. The chain's CDR3 is CASSRGTDRVEYGYTF. The CDR3 DNA is TGTGCCAGCAGTCGAGGGACGGACAGGGTGGAATATGGCTACACCTTC.

CDR3 DNA sequence: TGTGCCAGCAGCTTTTGGGTTGGACAGGGGGAGACCCAGTACTTC. Its translation is CASSFWVGQGETQYF. The V and J genes are TRBV7-9 and TRBJ2-5; 9 positions agree with TRBD1. Unmatched junction bases numbered 7, after V lost 3 bases and J lost 5 bases. Germline V CDR1 and CDR2: SEHNR, FQNEAQ (reference sequence). This CDR3 is built from 15 residues. Supplemented by reference TRBV7-9 and TRBJ2-5, the full variable domain reads DTGVSQNPRHKITKRGQNVTFRCDPISEHNRLYWYRQTLGQGPEFLTYFQNEAQLEKSRLLSDRFSAERPKGSFSTLEIQRTEQGDSAMYLCASSFWVGQGETQYFGPGTRLLVL.

The chain recombines TRBV7-2 with TRBJ1-1, with 7 nucleotides matching TRBD1. The germline gives CDR1 SGHTA, CDR2 FQGNSA. V lost 4 bases to trimming and J lost 1 base; unmatched junction nucleotides: 9. CDR3 length equals 16 residues. CDR3 protein: CASSSPSGQANTEAFF. The CDR3 region has the DNA TGTGCCAGCAGCTCACCCTCCGGACAGGCGAACACTGAAGCTTTCTTT.

The V call is TRBV18, the J call TRBJ2-7; no firm D call. Germline CDR1 is KGHSH and CDR2 is LQKENI. The CDR3 is made up of 12 amino acids. The V and J ends lost 3 bases and 0 bases respectively, with 3 bases between them. CDR3 sequence: CASSPASYEQYF. The DNA of the CDR3 is TGTGCCAGCTCACCTGCCTCCTACGAGCAGTACTTC.

J is TRBJ1-1 and V is TRBV15; possibly TRBD1 for D (6 bases). This CDR3 comprises 13 residues. Trimming pared 1 base from V and 8 bases from J, leaving 11 bases between. Germline CDR1 reads LNHNV; CDR2 reads YYDKDF (reference sequence). In DNA, the CDR3 is TGTGCCACCAGCAGAGGGGAGGGGGGAGAAGCTTTCTTT. This sequence encodes CATSRGEGGEAFF.

CDR3 amino acids: CASSSWTSSSYNEQFF. The CDR3 bases are TGTGCCAGCAGTTCTTGGACTAGCAGCTCCTACAATGAGCAGTTCTTC. The chain employs TRBV7-9 and TRBJ2-1, with TRBD2 matching over 8 bases. The V segment lost 6 bases and the J segment 0 bases; nucleotides outside the gene matches: 7. This CDR3 contains 16 residues. CDR1 and CDR2 (germline): SEHNR, FQNEAQ (reference sequence).

This clone was recorded once. The rearrangement uses TRBV29-1 and TRBJ2-2, with 12 positions matching TRBD1. This CDR3 is built from 17 residues. Germline loops: CDR1 SQVTM, CDR2 ANQGSEA. V gave up 5 bases and J gave up 5 bases; unmatched junction bases: 12. The CDR3 sequence is CSVLRPPGQGATGELFF. In DNA, the CDR3 is TGCAGCGTTTTAAGGCCCCCGGGACAGGGGGCAACCGGGGAGCTGTTTTTT.

The chain couples TRBV6-5 to TRBJ1-2, with 10 nucleotides matching TRBD1. The CDR3 covers 12 residues. From germline, CDR1 is MNHEY and CDR2 SVGAGI. The J segment lost 11 bases and the V segment lost 5 bases, leaving 5 bases of the junction unmatched. This chain's CDR3 is CASSPGQGRYTF. CDR3 nucleotides: TGTGCCAGCAGTCCGGGACAGGGGAGGTACACCTTC.

In this sample, this clone turned up once. The J gene is TRBJ2-7, the V gene TRBV9, with D possibly TRBD1 on 5 matching bases. V lost 3 bases and J 2 bases, leaving 15 bases between the germline ends. This CDR3 has 15 amino acids. CDR1 and CDR2 from the germline V gene are SGDLS and YYNGEE. CDR3 coding DNA: TGTGCCAGCAGCGCCCAGGGTTCCATCCCCTACGAGCAGTACTTC. This encodes CASSAQGSIPYEQYF.

The chain has TRBV21-1 and TRBJ2-4; the DNA was not used to check the table's D call, TRBD1. TRBV21-1 is deemed a pseudogene. The CDR3 loop spans 16 amino acids. The CDR3 sequence: CASSIQGAGAKNIQYF. In nucleotides, the CDR3 is TGTGCCAGCAGCATCCAGGGGGCTGGGGCCAAAAACATTCAGTACTTC.

This chain links TRBV6-1 with TRBJ1-1; D uncertain. CDR1 is MNHNS and CDR2 is SASEGT in the germline V gene. The CDR3 sequence is 14 residues long. Between the trimmed V and J ends, which lost 0 bases and 4 bases, there was a span of 9 bases. The DNA of the CDR3 is TGTGCCAGCAGTGAAGCTCCCGGGCGCACTGAAGCTTTCTTT. Protein sequence: CASSEAPGRTEAFF.

In its sample, this clone was seen once. V and J are TRBV6-6 and TRBJ1-2, with 7 positions matching TRBD1. Germline values: CDR1 MNHNY, CDR2 SVGAGI (reference sequence). V lost 4 bases to trimming and J lost 4 bases; unmatched junction nucleotides: 3. The CDR3 consists of 13 residues. The CDR3 bases are TGTGCCAGCAGTTCAGGACAGGCCTATGGCTACACCTTC. Translating gives CASSSGQAYGYTF.

The chain combines TRBV11-3 with TRBJ2-5, with D unresolved. CDR3 length: 13 residues. The V gene's germline CDR1 is SGHNT and CDR2 YENEEA. The V gene lost 5 bases and the J gene lost 1 base, with 8 bases spanning the gap. DNA of the CDR3: TGTGCCAGCAGCACCGGGTCCCAAGAGACCCAGTACTTC. This gives the protein CASSTGSQETQYF.

The chain couples TRBV30 to TRBJ2-7; D might be TRBD1 or TRBD2, each matching 6 bases. Germline V gives CDR1 GTSNPN, CDR2 SVGIG (reference sequence). The CDR3 loop spans 14 amino acids. Trimming removed 8 bases from V and 1 base from J, with 18 bases in between. CDR3 sequence (DNA): TGTGCCGCAATACTACCGGGGGCTTCCTACGAGCAGTACTTC. Translation: CAAILPGASYEQYF.

The J gene is TRBJ2-3, the V gene TRBV4-3; unclear D gene. Trimming left V 3 bases short and J 9 bases short, with 19 bases between. CDR3 length: 15 amino acids. CDR1 and CDR2 (germline): LGHNA, YSLEER. CDR3 residues: CASSHGVLGSPTQYF. CDR3 in DNA: TGCGCCAGCAGCCATGGCGTTTTAGGATCTCCCACGCAGTATTTT.

The chain recombines TRBV7-2 with TRBJ1-5; D is undetermined. With 1 base removed from V and 5 bases from J, the gap between germline ends came to 6 bases. This CDR3 contains 13 residues. Germline V gives CDR1 SGHTA, CDR2 FQGNSA. CDR3 DNA: TGTGCCAGCAGCTTAGATAGGGATCAGCCCCAGCATTTT. Encoded protein: CASSLDRDQPQHF.